This TCR beta chain was obtained from a study of post-analysis software for immune sequencing data. Unique molecular identifiers featured in each of the TCR beta cDNA libraries. From around 0.96 to 9.9 million T cells, 400,000 to 650,000 cDNA molecules were obtained. TCRdb itself ran the PCR reads through MiXCR, one entry per CDR3 protein. The table records about 820,000 distinct CDR3 sequences, about 53% of them present only once. Of note for this clonotype: The antigen is undetermined.

V was clipped by 3 bases and J by 2 bases, with 11 bases between them. This CDR3 is 14 amino acids long. The V gene's germline CDR1 is SGHRS and CDR2 YFSETQ. Regarding the study as a whole: With TRBV5-6, TRBV5-1 and TRBV20-1 included, about five TRBV segments were more frequent in patients than in controls. Controls' normalized Chao1 diversity significantly exceeded that of multiple sclerosis patients.

This clonotype was obtained from a girl aged 5-17 years with multiple sclerosis. The J gene is TRBJ2-5, the V gene TRBV5-1; D assignment may be TRBD1 or TRBD2 (6 bases each). The sequencing sample was made of blood. This chain's CDR3 is CASSSGAPQETQYF. In DNA form, the CDR3 reads TGCGCCAGCAGCTCGGGGGCGCCTCAAGAGACCCAGTACTTC.